This TCR beta chain derives from a study of cytomegalovirus exposure and HLA in healthy donors. Study-wide results and limits: Fewer N-insertions than the roughly 650-donor mean were reportedly shown by an Asian-associated ancestry cluster in a later analysis. It was confirmed in vitro that a few of the CMV-associated chains were specific for CMV antigens.

This clone was detected only once. Antigen unknown. Researchers ran the PCR with 60 Vbeta and 13 Jbeta primers. Clones were read by immunoSEQ multiplex PCR, and TCRdb kept only the in-frame ones, dropping some. The sample consists of some 150,000 clones, more than 75% of them appearing once. Germline V gene data show CDR1 as LNHDA and CDR2 as SQIVND (reference sequence). This CDR3 has 15 residues. Trimming took 2 bases from V and 10 from J; bases not matched to a gene: 8. Sequencing used PBMCs. The sequence came from a male donor in good health and CMV-seronegative. J is TRBJ2-1 and V is TRBV19; 10 bases map to TRBD2. The CDR3 here is CASSIRSLAGQEQFF. The CDR3 DNA is TGTGCCAGTAGTATACGTTCACTAGCGGGGCAGGAGCAGTTCTTC.